This TCR beta chain was profiled in a study of CD8+ T cells in alopecia areata. Treatment denoted: oral pan-JAK inhibitor, 5-10 mg twice daily. The sample holds one count of this clone. Reverse transcribed after extraction, RNA yielded cDNA as the sequencing template. The repertoire was sequenced with immunoSEQ multiplex PCR; TCRdb's copy has only in-frame clones and lacks some. The sample contains some 200,000 clones, 45% to 65% of which appear only once. V was clipped by 3 bases and J by 6 bases, with 15 bases between them. In germline, CDR1 is GTSNPN, CDR2 SVGIG (reference sequence). The CDR3 runs 14 residues.

The chain uses TRBV30 and TRBJ1-5; D is unresolved. Sequencing was performed on CD4+ T cells sorted from blood, taken at week 4, from a patient treated with tofacitinib. The clonotype was recovered from a human donor with alopecia areata. CDR3 in amino acids: CAWSPSKGIQPQHF. In DNA form, the CDR3 reads TGTGCCTGGAGCCCATCCAAAGGGATTCAGCCCCAGCATTTT.